This T cell receptor beta chain is from a study of cytomegalovirus exposure and HLA in healthy donors. Looking at the study overall: Assignment to the Caucasian-associated ancestry cluster applied to approximately 80% of the approximately 390 genotyped donors. Points from the study as a whole: Common viral pathogens seemed, in a later analysis, to connect with several of the most significant clusters. On later analysis, the bulk of CMV-associated TCR beta chains appeared to be HLA-restricted.

Trimming stripped 6 bases from V and 5 bases from J, with 11 bases between. The germline CDR1 and CDR2 sequences are PRHDT and FYEKMQ (reference sequence). This CDR3 has 13 amino acids. Notes on this clone: The antigen is not known.

PCR primers comprised 60 Vbeta and 13 Jbeta primers. Assay used: immunoSEQ multiplex PCR; TCRdb lists only in-frame clones, some missing. Of approximately 190,000 clones listed, about four fifths are singletons. The TCR sequence derives from a woman aged 18-29 years in good health and CMV-seronegative. The chain links TRBV13 to TRBJ2-1, with a tentative D call TRBD1 (6 bases). Sequenced input: PBMCs. CDR3 bases: TGTGCCAGCAGTCGCGGACAGAACAATGAGCAGTTCTTC. Translation gives CASSRGQNNEQFF.